One sample yielded the 8 T cell receptor beta chains listed below, sequenced in a study of T cell changes during pregnancy in multiple sclerosis. The assay was immunoSEQ multiplex PCR, and TCRdb's table has in-frame clones only and misses some. Among tens of thousands of clones, over 65% were seen once, and the ten largest hold 7.5% to 9%. This specimen consisted of CD8+ T cells from peripheral blood mononuclear cells, obtained before pregnancy. The receptors here all came from a female donor with multiple sclerosis, enrolled in a pregnancy study.

In its sample, this clone was seen once. J is TRBJ2-5 and V is TRBV5-1, with 7 bases fitting TRBD2. J gave up 5 bases and V 4 bases, and 5 bases lay outside the gene matches. The CDR3 is made up of 13 amino acids. CDR1 and CDR2 from the germline V gene are SGHRS and YFSETQ. CDR3 nucleotides: TGCGCCAGCAGCACACTAGCGCGGGAGACCCAGTACTTC. Translation: CASSTLARETQYF.

This rearrangement joins TRBV19 to TRBJ2-1; 9 bases are a match to TRBD2. The CDR3 consists of 15 residues. Germline V gives CDR1 LNHDA, CDR2 SQIVND (reference sequence). Trimming removed 5 bases from V and 0 bases from J; junction bases left unmatched: 2. This CDR3 is CASSFSGGSYNEQFF. The CDR3 DNA is TGTGCCAGTAGTTTTAGCGGGGGCTCCTACAATGAGCAGTTCTTC. Using reference TRBV19 and TRBJ2-1 for the parts outside the CDR3, the full variable domain is DGGITQSPKYLFRKEGQNVTLSCEQNLNHDAMYWYRQDPGQGLRLIYYSQIVNDFQKGDIAEGYSVSREKKESFPLTVTSAQKNPTAFYLCASSFSGGSYNEQFFGPGTRLTVL.

V usage is TRBV30 and J usage is TRBJ1-5; unclear D gene. The V end lost 2 bases, the J end lost 9 bases, and 11 bases lay between the germline ends. CDR1 GTSNPN and CDR2 SVGIG come from the germline V gene (reference sequence). The CDR3 runs 12 residues. This chain's CDR3 is CAWSSTQGPQHF. The CDR3 DNA is TGTGCCTGGAGTTCGACTCAAGGGCCCCAGCATTTT.

V and J are TRBV4-3 and TRBJ2-7, with TRBD1 matching 10 bases. Germline-derived CDR1 and CDR2 are LGHNA and YSLEER. The CDR3 loop spans 15 amino acids. J lost 4 bases, V lost 4 bases, and 7 bases had no gene match. CDR3 region: CASSPWTGGLYEQYF. For the CDR3, the DNA is TGCGCCAGCAGCCCATGGACAGGGGGTCTGTACGAGCAGTACTTC.

The chain links TRBV5-1 to TRBJ2-7; D is possibly TRBD2 (6 bases). CDR3 length: 14 amino acids. V was clipped by 0 bases and J by 2 bases, with 9 bases between them. The V gene's germline CDR1 is SGHRS and CDR2 YFSETQ. DNA for the CDR3: TGCGCCAGCAGCTTGGGGTCGGGGGCCTACGAGCAGTACTTC. This translates into CASSLGSGAYEQYF. Combining the CDR3 with reference TRBV5-1 and TRBJ2-7 gives the whole variable domain KAGVTQTPRYLIKTRGQQVTLSCSPISGHRSVSWYQQTPGQGLQFLFEYFSETQRNKGNFPGRFSGRQFSNSRSEMNVSTLELGDSALYLCASSLGSGAYEQYFGPGTRLTVT.

This chain links TRBV19 with TRBJ2-7; 9 bases are shared with TRBD1. This CDR3 contains 16 residues. Germline-derived CDR1 and CDR2 are LNHDA and SQIVND (reference sequence). After removal of 1 base from V and 5 bases from J, the junction contained 9 bases not matched to a gene. The CDR3 sequence: CASSIGGGTGLHEQYF. The CDR3 coding sequence is TGTGCCAGTAGTATAGGAGGGGGGACAGGGCTCCACGAGCAGTACTTC.

This clone has just a few counts. The rearrangement links TRBV4-2 to TRBJ2-3; 9 positions match TRBD2. Per germline, CDR1 LGHNA and CDR2 YNFKEQ. V lost 4 bases and J lost 2; bases outside the gene matches: 4. The CDR3 runs 15 residues. The CDR3 reads CASSREREATDTQYF. The CDR3 region has the DNA TGTGCCAGCAGCCGAGAGCGGGAGGCCACAGATACGCAGTATTTT.

This clone is classed as medium-sized (0.01 to 0.1%). The rearrangement links TRBV27 to TRBJ1-1, with 7 bases aligning to TRBD1. The junction had 8 bases not matched to a gene; V was cut back by 4 bases and J by 0 bases. This CDR3 is built from 16 residues. In germline, CDR1 is MNHEY, CDR2 SMNVEV (reference sequence). In nucleotides, the CDR3 is TGTGCCAGCAGTTCCCTGACAGGGAAGGTGAACACTGAAGCTTTCTTT. Protein: CASSSLTGKVNTEAFF.